This T cell receptor (beta chain) was recorded in a study of CD8+ T cells in alopecia areata. This clone was recorded a few times. Mouse gene names apply. The read ends 4 residues before the CDR3 terminus; that terminus is restored from the germline J gene. RNA, once extracted, was reverse transcribed into cDNA for use as the sequencing template. TCRdb keeps only in-frame clones here, not all; method: immunoSEQ multiplex PCR. Found here are approximately 110,000 clones, no singletons; the ten largest cover 20%. V gave up 4 bases and J gave up 4 bases; unmatched junction bases: 3. This CDR3 is built from 14 residues. Germline assignment: CDR1 NSHNY and CDR2 SYGAGN.

The origin of this receptor is a C3H/HeJ mouse with alopecia areata. The strain's MHC: H2-k. This sequence joins TRBV13-1 and TRBJ2-3, with 10 bases aligning to TRBD1. Specimen: lesional skin. The DNA read from the CDR3 is TGTGCCAGCAGTTGGGGACAGGGGACAGAA. It yields the protein CASSWGQGTE. The entire CDR3 sequence reads CASSWGQGTETLYF.